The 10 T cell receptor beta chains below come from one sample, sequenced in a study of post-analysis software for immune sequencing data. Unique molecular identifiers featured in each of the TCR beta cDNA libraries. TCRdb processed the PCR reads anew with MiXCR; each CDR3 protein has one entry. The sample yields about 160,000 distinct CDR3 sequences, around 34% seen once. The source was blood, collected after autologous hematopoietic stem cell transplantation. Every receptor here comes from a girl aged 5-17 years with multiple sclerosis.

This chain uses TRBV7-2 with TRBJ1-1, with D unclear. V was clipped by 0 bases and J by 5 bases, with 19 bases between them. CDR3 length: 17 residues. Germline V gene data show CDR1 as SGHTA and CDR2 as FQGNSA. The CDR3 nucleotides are TGTGCCAGCAGCTTAGCTCCTATTCTTACCCCGGGGACTGAAGCTTTCTTT. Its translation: CASSLAPILTPGTEAFF.

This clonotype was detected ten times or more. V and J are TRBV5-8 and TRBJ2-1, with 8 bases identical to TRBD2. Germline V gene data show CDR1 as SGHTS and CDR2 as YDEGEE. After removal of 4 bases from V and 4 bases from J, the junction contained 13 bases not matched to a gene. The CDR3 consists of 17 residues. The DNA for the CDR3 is TGTGCCAGCAGCCGCACCCATTCTAGCGGGCCTTACAATGAGCAGTTCTTC. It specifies CASSRTHSSGPYNEQFF.

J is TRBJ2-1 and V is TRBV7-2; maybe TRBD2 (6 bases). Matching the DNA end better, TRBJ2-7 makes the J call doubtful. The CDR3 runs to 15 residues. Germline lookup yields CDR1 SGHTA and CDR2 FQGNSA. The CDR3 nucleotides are TGTGCCAGCAGCTCGGGACTGAGCTCCTACAATGAGCAGTACTTC. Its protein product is CASSSGLSSYNEQYF.

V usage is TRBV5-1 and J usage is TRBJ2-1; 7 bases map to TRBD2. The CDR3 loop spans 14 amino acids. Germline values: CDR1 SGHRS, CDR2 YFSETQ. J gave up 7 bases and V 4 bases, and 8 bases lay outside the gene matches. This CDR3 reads CASSLRTRGNEQFF. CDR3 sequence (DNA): TGCGCCAGCAGCCTAAGGACTAGAGGGAATGAGCAGTTCTTC. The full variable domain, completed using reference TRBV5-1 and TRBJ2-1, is KAGVTQTPRYLIKTRGQQVTLSCSPISGHRSVSWYQQTPGQGLQFLFEYFSETQRNKGNFPGRFSGRQFSNSRSEMNVSTLELGDSALYLCASSLRTRGNEQFFGPGTRLTVL.

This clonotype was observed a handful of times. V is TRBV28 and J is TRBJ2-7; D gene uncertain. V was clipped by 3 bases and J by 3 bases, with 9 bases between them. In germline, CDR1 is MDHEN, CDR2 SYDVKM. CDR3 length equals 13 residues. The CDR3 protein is CASSFDTVYEQYF. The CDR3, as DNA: TGTGCCAGCAGTTTTGACACAGTCTACGAGCAGTACTTC. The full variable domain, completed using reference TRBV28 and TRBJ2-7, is DVKVTQSSRYLVKRTGEKVFLECVQDMDHENMFWYRQDPGLGLRLIYFSYDVKMKEKGDIPEGYSVSREKKERFSLILESASTNQTSMYLCASSFDTVYEQYFGPGTRLTVT.

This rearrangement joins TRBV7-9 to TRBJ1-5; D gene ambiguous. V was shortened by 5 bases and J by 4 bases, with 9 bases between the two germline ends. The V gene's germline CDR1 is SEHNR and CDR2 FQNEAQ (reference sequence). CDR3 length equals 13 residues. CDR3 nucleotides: TGTGCCAGCAGCAAAGACCCTAATCAGCCCCAGCATTTT. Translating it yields CASSKDPNQPQHF. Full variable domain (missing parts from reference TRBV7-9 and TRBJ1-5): DTGVSQNPRHKITKRGQNVTFRCDPISEHNRLYWYRQTLGQGPEFLTYFQNEAQLEKSRLLSDRFSAERPKGSFSTLEIQRTEQGDSAMYLCASSKDPNQPQHFGDGTRLSIL.

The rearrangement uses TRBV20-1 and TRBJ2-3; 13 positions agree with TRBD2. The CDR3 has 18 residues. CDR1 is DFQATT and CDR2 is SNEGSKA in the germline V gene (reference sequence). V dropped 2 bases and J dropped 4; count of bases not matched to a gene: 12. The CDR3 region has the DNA TGCAGTGCTAGACCACTAGCGGGAGGGCCGATTGGCTCAGATACGCAGTATTTT. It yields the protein CSARPLAGGPIGSDTQYF.

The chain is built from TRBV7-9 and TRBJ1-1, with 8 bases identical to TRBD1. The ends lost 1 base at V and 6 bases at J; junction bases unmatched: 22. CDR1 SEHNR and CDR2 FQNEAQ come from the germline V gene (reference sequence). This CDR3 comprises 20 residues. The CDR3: CASSLEVSYDIQGVRAEAFF. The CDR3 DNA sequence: TGTGCCAGCAGCTTAGAGGTCTCCTACGACATACAGGGGGTGAGGGCTGAAGCTTTCTTT.

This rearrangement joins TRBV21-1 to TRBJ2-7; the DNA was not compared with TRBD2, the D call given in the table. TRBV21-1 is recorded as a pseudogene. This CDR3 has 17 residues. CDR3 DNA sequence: TGTGCCAGCAGCCCTCAAAGGAGGACTAGCGGGAGTTACGAGCAGTACTTC. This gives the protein CASSPQRRTSGSYEQYF.

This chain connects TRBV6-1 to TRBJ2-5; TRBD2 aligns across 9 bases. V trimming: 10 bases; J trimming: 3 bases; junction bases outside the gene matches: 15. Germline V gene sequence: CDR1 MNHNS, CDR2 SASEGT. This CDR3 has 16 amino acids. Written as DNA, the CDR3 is TGTGCCATGGGCTTGGCGGGAGGGCCCGGAGAAGAGACCCAGTACTTC. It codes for CAMGLAGGPGEETQYF.